The TCR beta chain under discussion was sequenced for a study of PD-1 blockade in mismatch repair-deficient tumors. The study, taken as a whole, reports: Tumor-resident clones, often absent from pretreatment blood, expanded after pembrolizumab and then contracted.

The data were produced by immunoSEQ multiplex PCR, yet TCRdb's version contains in-frame clones alone and is incomplete. The data contain approximately 51,000 clones, about 84% of them seen just once; the ten biggest clones take up roughly 8.1%. Looked up from germline, CDR1 is MNHEY and CDR2 is SMNVEV (reference sequence). The length of the CDR3 is 13 residues. Trimming took off 3 bases at V and 6 bases at J, with 12 bases between the two ends. This clone was seen a single time. Antigen: not known. This sequence joins TRBV27 and TRBJ2-7; D might be TRBD2 (6 bases). This material consisted of peripheral blood, taken less than 21 weeks after starting pembrolizumab. This clonotype was obtained from an adult with mismatch repair-deficient cancer. CDR3 nucleotide sequence: TGTGCCAGCAGTTTCGGCGGGACGGGCGAGCAGTACTTC. Translated: CASSFGGTGEQYF.